This TCR beta chain was documented in a study of T cell responses to AZD1222 COVID-19 vaccine. With 1 base removed from V and 4 bases from J, the gap between germline ends came to 10 bases. The CDR3 loop spans 14 amino acids. The germline V gene has CDR1 SGHTA and CDR2 FQGNSA. Findings and caveats of the study: Seropositive status at baseline applied to only 6 or 7 AZD1222 recipients. As reported, nearly half of all spike-specific TCRs target variant regions that are unmutated. Regions 160-218 and 743-854 dominated among vaccine-associated CD4 TCRs spanning spike.

As for this clone: The antigen is undetermined.

Clones were read by immunoSEQ multiplex PCR, and TCRdb kept only the in-frame ones, dropping some. The sample lists about 67,000 clones, under 90% occurring once. The sequence was obtained from an adult in good health. The gene calls are TRBV7-2 and TRBJ1-2; no definite D call. Here the sequenced sample was peripheral blood, taken on day 0 of AZD1222 vaccination. The CDR3, as DNA: TGTGCCAGCAGCTTAGGGGTAGGGATCTATGGCTACACCTTC. It specifies CASSLGVGIYGYTF.